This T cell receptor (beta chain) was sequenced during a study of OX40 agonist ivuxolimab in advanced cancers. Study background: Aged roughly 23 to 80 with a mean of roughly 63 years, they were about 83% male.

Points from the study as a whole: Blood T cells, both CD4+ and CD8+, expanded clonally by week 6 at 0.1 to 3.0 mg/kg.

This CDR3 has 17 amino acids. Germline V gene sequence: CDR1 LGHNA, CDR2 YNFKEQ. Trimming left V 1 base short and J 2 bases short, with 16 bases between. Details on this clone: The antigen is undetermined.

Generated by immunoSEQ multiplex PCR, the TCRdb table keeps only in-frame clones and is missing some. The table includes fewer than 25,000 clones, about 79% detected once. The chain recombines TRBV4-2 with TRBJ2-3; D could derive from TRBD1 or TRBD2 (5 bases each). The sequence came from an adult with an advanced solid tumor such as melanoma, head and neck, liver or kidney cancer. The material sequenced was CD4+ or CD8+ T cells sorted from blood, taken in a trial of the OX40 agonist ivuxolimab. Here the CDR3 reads CASSQAGRYPTTDTQYF. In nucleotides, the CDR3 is TGTGCCAGCAGCCAAGCGGGACGCTACCCGACCACAGATACGCAGTATTTT.